Listed below are T cell receptor beta chains from one sample, sequenced in a study of blood T cell repertoires in COVID-19. Repertoires were generated with immunoSEQ multiplex PCR, while TCRdb's copy carries only in-frame clones and drops some. The top ten clones hold 0.2% to 0.3% of a sample with approximately 670,000 clones, 85% to 90% of them seen once. The sample consisted of peripheral blood. These receptors all stem from a woman younger than 30 with acute or convalescent COVID-19. Both conserved end residues are part of each CDR3. The D gene is left open where the match is weak. Expanded clones are given a class, and other clones once, few, many or no size at all.

V gene	J gene	D gene	clone size	CDR3 DNA	CDR3 protein
TRBV18	TRBJ1-2	.	.	TGTGCCAGCTCACTCAGGGAAAACTATGGCTACACCTTC	CASSLRENYGYTF
TRBV11-1	TRBJ1-4	.	.	TGTGCCAGCAGCCCGGGGGGGGCTAATGAAAAACTGTTTTTT	CASSPGGANEKLFF
TRBV7-2	TRBJ1-2	TRBD1	once	TGTGCCAGCAGCCGGGACAGGCTAAATGGCTACACCTTC	CASSRDRLNGYTF
TRBV13	TRBJ2-1	.	once	TGTGCCAGCAGCACGTTACAAAACTCCTACAATGAGCAGTTCTTC	CASSTLQNSYNEQFF
TRBV5-1	TRBJ1-1	TRBD1	.	TGCGCCAGCAGCTGGATTCCAGGGGGCGCCTTGTGGAACACTGAAGCTTTCTTT	CASSWIPGGALWNTEAFF
TRBV6-5	TRBJ1-5	TRBD1	.	TGTGCCAGCAGCTCCGGACAGGGTAACAATCAGCCCCAGCATTTT	CASSSGQGNNQPQHF
TRBV29-1	TRBJ1-4	.	.	TGCAGCGTTGAAGGGACAGATCCAGATAATGAAAAACTGTTTTTT	CSVEGTDPDNEKLFF
TRBV5-4	TRBJ1-1	.	.	TGTGCCAGCGAAACCCCGGGGACTGAAGCTTTCTTT	CASETPGTEAFF
TRBV4-1	TRBJ1-1	.	.	TGCGCCAGCAGCCAAGGGGAGGCAACTGTTGAAGCTTTCTTT	CASSQGEATVEAFF
TRBV27	TRBJ1-2	.	.	TGTGCCAGCAGTTTACTAGGGGGACACTATGGCTACACCTTC	CASSLLGGHYGYTF
TRBV4-1	TRBJ2-2	.	.	TGCGCCAGCAGCCAAGCTGGCAGGGACACCGGGGAGCTGTTTTTT	CASSQAGRDTGELFF
TRBV27	TRBJ2-7	TRBD2	once	TGTGCCACCTCAGCGGGGGGGCTCTACGAGCAGTACTTC	CATSAGGLYEQYF
TRBV5-1	TRBJ2-5	.	.	TGCGCCAGCAGCCCGATGGCGGGGAAAGAGACCCAGTACTTC	CASSPMAGKETQYF
TRBV10-3	TRBJ1-1	.	.	TGTGCCATCAGCCCCGGGACATCCGGCACTGAAGCTTTCTTT	CAISPGTSGTEAFF
TRBV2	TRBJ1-2	.	.	TGTGCCAGCAGTAGCAGGGATCCCAACTATGGCTACACCTTC	CASSSRDPNYGYTF
TRBV10-3	TRBJ2-2	TRBD2	.	TGTGCCACCAGGCGGGGGAGCACCGGGGAGCTGTTTTTT	CATRRGSTGELFF
TRBV10-3	TRBJ1-1	TRBD1	.	TGTGCCTCCTCGGACAGGGCGAACACTGAAGCTTTCTTT	CASSDRANTEAFF
TRBV19	TRBJ1-2	TRBD1	.	TGTGCCAGTAGTATCCCCGCCCCCGTCGACAGGGGTTATGGCTACACCTTC	CASSIPAPVDRGYGYTF
TRBV19	TRBJ1-2	TRBD1	.	TGTGCCAGTAGTATCTTGGGGACAGTGAAAACCACTAACTATGGCTACACCTTC	CASSILGTVKTTNYGYTF
TRBV3-1/TRBV3-2	TRBJ1-5	.	once	TGTGCCAGCAGTTATTTCCGGGGGGAACCCCAGCATTTT	CASSYFRGEPQHF
TRBV7-3	TRBJ1-2	TRBD1	.	TGTGCCAGCAGCTCCCGGACAGGGGGTTATGGCTACACCTTC	CASSSRTGGYGYTF
TRBV29-1	TRBJ1-1	TRBD1	.	TGCAGCGCCTATTCCCGGGACAGGGCCACGAACACTGAAGCTTTCTTT	CSAYSRDRATNTEAFF
TRBV7-2	TRBJ1-5	.	.	TGTGCCAGCAGCTTAGGAAGCGGGAGCAATCAGCCCCAGCATTTT	CASSLGSGSNQPQHF
TRBV18	TRBJ2-3	.	once	TGTGCCAGCTCACCCCAACAGACAGATACGCAGTATTTT	CASSPQQTDTQYF
TRBV29-1	TRBJ2-5	TRBD2	.	TGCAGCGTTGAGCCGCGGGGGAAGCAAGAGACCCAGTACTTC	CSVEPRGKQETQYF
TRBV10-3	TRBJ2-3	.	.	TGTGCCATCAGAGGGGCCGGGGGGCCAGATACGCAGTATTTT	CAIRGAGGPDTQYF
TRBV7-6	TRBJ2-7	TRBD1	.	TGTGCCAGCAGCTTAGTGACAGGGGACACGTACGAGCAGTACTTC	CASSLVTGDTYEQYF
TRBV5-4	TRBJ2-7	TRBD2	.	TGTGCCAGCAGCATCGGACTAGCGGGGACCGAGCAGTACTTC	CASSIGLAGTEQYF
TRBV10-1	TRBJ2-1	TRBD2	once	TGCGCCAGCAGTTTCCTAGCGGGGGGTCGCCTCTTGACCTACAATGAGCAGTTCTTC	CASSFLAGGRLLTYNEQFF
TRBV5-1	TRBJ2-5	TRBD2	.	TGCGCCAGCAGTCGAACGCGGGGGTTCCAAGAGACCCAGTACTTC	CASSRTRGFQETQYF
TRBV10-1	TRBJ1-6	.	.	TGCGCCAGCAGTGAGTCTGTAAGGAGACCCCTCCACTTT	CASSESVRRPLHF
TRBV4-3	TRBJ2-3	TRBD2	.	TGCGCCAGCAGCCAAGGGCGGGGGAGTAGCACAGATACGCAGTATTTT	CASSQGRGSSTDTQYF
TRBV2	TRBJ1-2	TRBD1	.	TGTGCCAGCAACCCGGACAGGGTAAAGTACGGCTACACCTTC	CASNPDRVKYGYTF
TRBV21-1	TRBJ1-1	.	.	TGTGCCAGCAGCACTGAGGGATCGGGGTTGAACACTGAAGCTTTCTTT	CASSTEGSGLNTEAFF
TRBV6-1	TRBJ1-3	.	.	TGTGCCAGCAGTGAACCAGCAGGTTTGATCTCTGGAAACACCATATATTTT	CASSEPAGLISGNTIYF
TRBV5-1	TRBJ2-5	TRBD2	.	TGCGCCAGCAGCTTGCAGCGGGGGGCCCAAGAGACCCAGTACTTC	CASSLQRGAQETQYF
TRBV9	TRBJ1-1	.	.	TGTGCCAGCAGCGAAGGGGGGACTATGAACACTGAAGCTTTCTTT	CASSEGGTMNTEAFF
TRBV29-1	TRBJ2-1	.	.	TGCAGCGTTCGGACAGACTACGACCTTAGCTCCTACAATGAGCAGTTCTTC	CSVRTDYDLSSYNEQFF
TRBV27	TRBJ2-7	TRBD2	.	TGTGCCAGCAGTCCCCGGGGGGGGGTCTCCTACGAGCAGTACTTC	CASSPRGGVSYEQYF
TRBV6-5	TRBJ2-7	.	.	TGTGCCAGCAGTTATAAACAGGGTCGCGAGCAGTACTTC	CASSYKQGREQYF
TRBV5-5	TRBJ1-4	.	.	TGTGCCAGCAGCGATCACTGCCCGTTGCCAGGCCTCTGGGAAAAACTGTTTTTT	CASSDHCPLPGLWEKLFF
TRBV27	TRBJ2-7	.	.	TGTGCCAGCAGTTCCAGATTCGGGTCCTACGAGCAGTACTTC	CASSSRFGSYEQYF
TRBV6-1	TRBJ2-1	.	.	TGTGCCAGCAGTGAACGTCCAGGGGCTGATTACAATGAGCAGTTCTTC	CASSERPGADYNEQFF
TRBV7-8	TRBJ1-2	TRBD1	.	TGTGCCAGCAGCTTTAACACAGGGGTGGACGGCTACACCTTC	CASSFNTGVDGYTF